A single TCR beta chain is shown here with its context. The antigen is undetermined. The source of the sample is a study of cytomegalovirus exposure and HLA in healthy donors. Germline V lookup: CDR1 MGHRA, CDR2 YSYEKL. Germline trimming cut 4 bases from V and 4 bases from J; bases unmatched to any gene: 5. The CDR3 covers 15 residues. With 60 Vbeta and 13 Jbeta primers, the PCR was carried out. Clones were sequenced by immunoSEQ multiplex PCR, and TCRdb holds only the in-frame ones, with some missing. The sample has over 70,000 clones, 65% seen once. Study-wide results and limits: The sole available immune exposure information was CMV serostatus.

The sequence was obtained from a woman aged 50 to 65 in good health and CMV-seropositive. Input material: PBMCs. The chain uses TRBV4-1 and TRBJ2-7, with 12 bases identical to TRBD1. CDR3 sequence reads: CASSPGQGADYEQYF. The CDR3 nucleotides are TGCGCCAGCAGCCCGGGACAGGGGGCGGATTACGAGCAGTACTTC.